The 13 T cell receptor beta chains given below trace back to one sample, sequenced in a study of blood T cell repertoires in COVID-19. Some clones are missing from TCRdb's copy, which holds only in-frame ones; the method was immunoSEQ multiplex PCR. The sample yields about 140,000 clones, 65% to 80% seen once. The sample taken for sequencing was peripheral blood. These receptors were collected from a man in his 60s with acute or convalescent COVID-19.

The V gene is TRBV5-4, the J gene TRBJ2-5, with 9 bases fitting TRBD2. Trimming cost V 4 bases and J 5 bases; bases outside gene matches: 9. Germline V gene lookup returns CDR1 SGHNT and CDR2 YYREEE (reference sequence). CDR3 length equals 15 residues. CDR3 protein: CASSASGLALETQYF. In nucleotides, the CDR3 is TGTGCCAGCAGCGCCTCGGGACTAGCTTTGGAGACCCAGTACTTC.

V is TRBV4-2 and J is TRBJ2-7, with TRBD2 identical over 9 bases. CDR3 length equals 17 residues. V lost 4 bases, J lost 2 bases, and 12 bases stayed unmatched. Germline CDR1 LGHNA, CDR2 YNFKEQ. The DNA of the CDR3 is TGTGCCAGCAGCCGAAGAAGGGCTAGCGGGACCCCCTACGAGCAGTACTTC. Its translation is CASSRRRASGTPYEQYF.

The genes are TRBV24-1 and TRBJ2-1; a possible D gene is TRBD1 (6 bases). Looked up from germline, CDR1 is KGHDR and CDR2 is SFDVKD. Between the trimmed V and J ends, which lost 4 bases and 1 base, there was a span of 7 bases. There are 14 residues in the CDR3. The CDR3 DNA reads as TGTGCCACCAGTGAAGGGGGATCCTACAATGAGCAGTTCTTC. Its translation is CATSEGGSYNEQFF.

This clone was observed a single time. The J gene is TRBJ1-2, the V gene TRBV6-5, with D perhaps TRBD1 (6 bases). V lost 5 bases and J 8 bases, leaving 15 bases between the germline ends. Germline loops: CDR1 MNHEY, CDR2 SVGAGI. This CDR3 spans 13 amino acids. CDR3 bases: TGTGCCAGCAGTCGACAGGCTGTGCTAGGCTACACCTTC. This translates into CASSRQAVLGYTF.

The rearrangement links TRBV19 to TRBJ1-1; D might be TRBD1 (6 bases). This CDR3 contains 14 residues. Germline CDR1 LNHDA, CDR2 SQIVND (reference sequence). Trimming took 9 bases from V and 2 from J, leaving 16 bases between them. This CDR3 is CASKLTGLNTEAFF. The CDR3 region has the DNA TGTGCCAGCAAACTGACAGGCCTAAACACTGAAGCTTTCTTT.

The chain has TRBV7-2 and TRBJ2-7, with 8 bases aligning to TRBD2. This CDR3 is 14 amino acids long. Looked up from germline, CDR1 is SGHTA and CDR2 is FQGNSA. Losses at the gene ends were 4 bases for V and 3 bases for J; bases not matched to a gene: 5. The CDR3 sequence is CASSSAGGYYEQYF. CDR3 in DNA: TGTGCCAGCAGCTCGGCGGGAGGTTACTACGAGCAGTACTTC.

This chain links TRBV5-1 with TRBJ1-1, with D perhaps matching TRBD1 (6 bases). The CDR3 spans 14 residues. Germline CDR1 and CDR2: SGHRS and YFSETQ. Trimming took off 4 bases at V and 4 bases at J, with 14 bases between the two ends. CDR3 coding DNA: TGCGCCAGCAGCCTGGACGCGGGGGCCACTGAAGCTTTCTTT. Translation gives CASSLDAGATEAFF.

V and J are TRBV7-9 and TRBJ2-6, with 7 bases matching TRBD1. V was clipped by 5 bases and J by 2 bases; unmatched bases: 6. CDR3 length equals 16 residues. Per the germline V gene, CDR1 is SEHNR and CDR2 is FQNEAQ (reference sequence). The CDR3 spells CASSDRALTGANVLTF. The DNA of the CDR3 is TGTGCCAGCAGCGACAGGGCGCTCACTGGGGCCAACGTCCTGACTTTC.

This chain's CDR3 is CATSSNRYSNQPQHF. As DNA, the CDR3 is TGTGCCACCAGCAGTAACAGATATAGCAATCAGCCCCAGCATTTT. The J gene is TRBJ1-5, the V gene TRBV15; D is undetermined. Trimming took off 3 bases at V and 0 bases at J, with 9 bases between the two ends. The CDR3 has 15 amino acids. In germline, CDR1 is LNHNV, CDR2 YYDKDF (reference sequence).

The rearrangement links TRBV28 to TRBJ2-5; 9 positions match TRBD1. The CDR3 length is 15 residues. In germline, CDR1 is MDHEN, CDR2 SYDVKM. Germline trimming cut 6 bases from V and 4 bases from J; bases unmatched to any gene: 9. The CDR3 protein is CASSGGQGGGETQYF. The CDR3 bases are TGTGCCAGCAGCGGGGGACAGGGCGGGGGAGAGACCCAGTACTTC.

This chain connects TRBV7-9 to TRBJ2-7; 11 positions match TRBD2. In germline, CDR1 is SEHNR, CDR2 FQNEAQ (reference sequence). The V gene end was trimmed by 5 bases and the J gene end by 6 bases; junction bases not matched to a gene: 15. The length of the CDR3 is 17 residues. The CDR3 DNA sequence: TGTGCCAGCAGCCTATTAGCGGGAGGGGGGACAGGGCTCGAGCAGTACTTC. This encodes CASSLLAGGGTGLEQYF.

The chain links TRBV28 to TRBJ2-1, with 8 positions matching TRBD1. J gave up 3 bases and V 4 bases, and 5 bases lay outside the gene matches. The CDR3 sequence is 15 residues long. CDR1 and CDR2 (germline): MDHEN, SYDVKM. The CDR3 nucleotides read TGTGCCAGCAGTTCCGCCGGGACAGGCTACAATGAGCAGTTCTTC. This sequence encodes CASSSAGTGYNEQFF.

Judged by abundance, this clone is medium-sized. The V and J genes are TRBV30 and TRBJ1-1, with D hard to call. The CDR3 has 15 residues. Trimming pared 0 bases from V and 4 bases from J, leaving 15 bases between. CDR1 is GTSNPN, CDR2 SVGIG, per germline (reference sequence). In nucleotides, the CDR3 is TGTGCCTGGAGTGTAGGTTCCGGGGTAGGCACTGAAGCTTTCTTT. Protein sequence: CAWSVGSGVGTEAFF.